This T cell receptor beta chain comes out of a study of cytomegalovirus exposure and HLA in healthy donors. Whole-study findings and limits: A few chains tied to CMV proved CMV antigen-specific in vitro. Most CMV-associated TCR beta chains were later found to appear HLA-restricted. Listed as cytomegalovirus-associated were 150 or so TCR beta chains.

Amplification used 60 Vbeta primers and 13 Jbeta primers. Assay used: immunoSEQ multiplex PCR; TCRdb lists only in-frame clones, some missing. The top ten clones hold 1.6% of a sample with about 140,000 clones, just over 70% of them seen once. This clone was detected only once. The antigen remains unidentified. The length of the CDR3 is 15 residues. V lost 1 base and J lost 6; bases outside the gene matches: 5. The germline CDR1 and CDR2 sequences are LGHNA and YNFKEQ. When sampled, the donors appeared nominally healthy, though they likely had unrecorded immune exposures. Sample: PBMCs. The sequence derives from a woman aged 25-40 years in good health and CMV-seronegative. The chain is built from TRBV4-2 and TRBJ2-3, with 9 bases matching TRBD2. CDR3 region: CASSQVASGADTQYF. Written as DNA, the CDR3 is TGTGCCAGCAGCCAAGTGGCTAGCGGGGCGGATACGCAGTATTTT.